This T cell receptor beta chain was obtained from a study of blood T cell repertoires in COVID-19. Assay: immunoSEQ multiplex PCR; the TCRdb copy retains only in-frame clones and omits some. In the table there are a few hundred thousand clones, around 85% of which are singletons. This CDR3 region has 13 residues. Germline values: CDR1 LGHDT, CDR2 YNNKEL (reference sequence). Trimming took off 1 base at V and 6 bases at J, with 10 bases between the two ends. The specimen sequenced was peripheral blood. The V and J genes are TRBV3-1 (or the pseudogene TRBV3-2) and TRBJ2-7; D may be TRBD2 (5 bases). The clonotype was recovered from a human donor with COVID-19, enrolled during active disease. The donor label of this sample is uncertain. For the CDR3, the DNA is TGTGCCAGCAGCCAAGGGGTGCGGGCCGAGCAGTACTTC. Its translation: CASSQGVRAEQYF.